This TCR beta chain was identified in a study of blood T cell repertoires in COVID-19. The method was immunoSEQ multiplex PCR; TCRdb's version includes in-frame clones alone and lacks a portion of them. Of more than 65,000 clones in the sample, around 88% are singletons; the top ten hold 5% to 6%. This CDR3 has 15 residues. The germline gives CDR1 SNHLY, CDR2 FYNNEI. V lost 3 bases to trimming and J lost 5 bases; unmatched junction nucleotides: 7. The material sequenced was peripheral blood. The chain uses TRBV2 and TRBJ1-5; the match to TRBD1 covers 7 bases. The origin of this receptor is a man in his fifties or sixties with acute or convalescent COVID-19. The CDR3 sequence: CASSEAQGPYQPQHF. The CDR3 DNA follows: TGTGCCAGCAGTGAGGCACAGGGGCCCTATCAGCCCCAGCATTTT.